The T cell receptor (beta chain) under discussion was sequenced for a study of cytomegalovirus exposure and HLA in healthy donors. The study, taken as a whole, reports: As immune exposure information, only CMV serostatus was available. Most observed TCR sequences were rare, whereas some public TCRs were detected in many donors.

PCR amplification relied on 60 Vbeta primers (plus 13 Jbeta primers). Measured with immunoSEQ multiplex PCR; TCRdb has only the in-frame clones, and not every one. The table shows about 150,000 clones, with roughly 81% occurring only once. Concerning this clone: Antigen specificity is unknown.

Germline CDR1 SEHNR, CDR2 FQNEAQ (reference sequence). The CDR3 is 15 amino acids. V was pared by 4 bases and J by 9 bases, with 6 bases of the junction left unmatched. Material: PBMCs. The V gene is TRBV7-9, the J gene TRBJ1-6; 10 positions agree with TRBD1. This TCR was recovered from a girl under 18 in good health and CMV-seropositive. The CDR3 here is CASSSAGTGVSPLHF. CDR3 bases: TGTGCCAGCAGCTCTGCCGGGACAGGGGTTTCACCCCTCCACTTT. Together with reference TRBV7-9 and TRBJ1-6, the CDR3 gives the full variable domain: DTGVSQNPRHKITKRGQNVTFRCDPISEHNRLYWYRQTLGQGPEFLTYFQNEAQLEKSRLLSDRFSAERPKGSFSTLEIQRTEQGDSAMYLCASSSAGTGVSPLHFGNGTRLTVT.